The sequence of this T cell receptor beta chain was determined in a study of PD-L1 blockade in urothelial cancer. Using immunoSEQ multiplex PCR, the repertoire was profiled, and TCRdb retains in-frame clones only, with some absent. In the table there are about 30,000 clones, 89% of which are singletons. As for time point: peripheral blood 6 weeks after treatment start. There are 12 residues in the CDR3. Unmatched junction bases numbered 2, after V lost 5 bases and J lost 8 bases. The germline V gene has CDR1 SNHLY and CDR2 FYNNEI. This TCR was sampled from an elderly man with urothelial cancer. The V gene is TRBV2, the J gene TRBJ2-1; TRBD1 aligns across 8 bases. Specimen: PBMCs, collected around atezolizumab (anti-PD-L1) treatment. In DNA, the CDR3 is TGTGCCAGCAGTAAACAGGGGGATGAGCAGTTCTTC. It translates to CASSKQGDEQFF.